These T cell receptor beta chains were read from a single sample in a study of T cells after yellow fever vaccination. MiXCR was run by TCRdb on the 5' RACE reads, yielding one entry per CDR3 protein. The sample gives 500,000 to 650,000 distinct CDR3 sequences, over 9% of which show up once; about 16% is in the top ten. Sequencing was performed on PBMCs, taken on the day of the yellow fever booster vaccination. These receptors were obtained from a man in his thirties or forties who received the YFV17D yellow fever vaccine. Each CDR3 is given with its conserved first and last residue. A D gene is named only where the DNA matches it firmly. Clone size, where shown, is once, few, many, or a class for clones that have expanded.

clone size,D gene,V gene,J gene,CDR3 protein,CDR3 DNA
many,-,TRBV30,TRBJ2-7,CAWGGDNSYEQYF,TGTGCCTGGGGGGGGGACAACTCCTACGAGCAGTACTTC
-,-,TRBV5-1,TRBJ2-3,CASSSMGPVTTDTQYF,TGCGCCAGCAGCTCAATGGGACCTGTAACAACAGATACGCAGTATTTT
-,TRBD2,TRBV9,TRBJ2-4,CASSVGLAENIQYF,TGTGCCAGCAGCGTAGGACTAGCGGAAAACATTCAGTACTTC
few,TRBD2,TRBV6-2/TRBV6-3,TRBJ2-3,CASISGGGPDTQYF,TGTGCCAGCATCTCGGGAGGGGGTCCAGATACGCAGTATTTT
-,-,TRBV27,TRBJ2-4,CASSRSGPAKNIQYF,TGTGCCAGCAGTCGGAGCGGACCCGCCAAAAACATTCAGTACTTC
many,TRBD1,TRBV15,TRBJ2-1,CATSRPRGREQFF,TGTGCCACCAGCAGACCCAGGGGGCGGGAGCAGTTCTTC
many,TRBD1,TRBV3-1,TRBJ1-3,CASSPAGGLGNTIYF,TGTGCCAGCAGCCCGGCAGGGGGCTTGGGAAACACCATATATTTT
few,TRBD1,TRBV28,TRBJ2-5,CASSYKGQGRGKTQYF,TGTGCCAGCAGTTATAAGGGACAGGGGAGAGGAAAGACCCAGTACTTC
-,TRBD2,TRBV7-3,TRBJ2-3,CASSSAGVGTDTQYF,TGTGCCAGCAGCTCAGCGGGAGTAGGCACAGATACGCAGTATTTT
-,-,TRBV12-3/TRBV12-4,TRBJ1-4,CASSLAEAEKLFF,TGTGCCAGCAGTTTAGCGGAAGCTGAAAAACTGTTTTTT
few,-,TRBV28,TRBJ2-5,CASSSPISGETQYF,TGTGCCAGCAGTTCTCCTATATCGGGAGAGACCCAGTACTTC
many,TRBD1,TRBV19,TRBJ2-1,CASSPGTGFDEQFF,TGTGCCAGTAGCCCCGGGACAGGGTTCGATGAGCAGTTCTTC
few,-,TRBV29-1,TRBJ1-3,CSAHGQRGNTIYF,TGCAGCGCCCACGGACAGAGAGGAAACACCATATATTTT
-,-,TRBV20-1,TRBJ1-3,CSASRRDSGNTIYF,TGCAGTGCTAGTCGCAGGGACTCTGGAAACACCATATATTTT
few,-,TRBV7-6,TRBJ2-1,CASSLTYGSAEQFF,TGTGCCAGCAGCTTGACTTACGGGAGCGCTGAGCAGTTCTTC
-,-,TRBV20-1,TRBJ2-1,CSARVGEWDPHNEQFF,TGCAGTGCTAGAGTTGGGGAATGGGACCCTCACAATGAGCAGTTCTTC
few,-,TRBV9,TRBJ2-5,CASSVFLGGQETQYF,TGTGCCAGCAGCGTTTTTCTTGGGGGGCAAGAGACCCAGTACTTC
-,TRBD2,TRBV5-1,TRBJ2-7,CASSWTSGTLYEQYF,TGCGCCAGCAGCTGGACTAGCGGGACACTTTACGAGCAGTACTTC
few,TRBD2,TRBV29-1,TRBJ2-7,CSVGGRPYEQYF,TGCAGCGTTGGCGGGAGGCCCTACGAGCAGTACTTC
few,TRBD2,TRBV20-1,TRBJ2-3,CSAPTSGSLRDTQYF,TGCAGTGCACCGACTAGCGGGTCCCTCAGGGATACGCAGTATTTT
-,-,TRBV20-1,TRBJ2-5,CSAPQSETQYF,TGCAGTGCCCCCCAATCGGAGACCCAGTACTTC
-,TRBD1,TRBV10-3,TRBJ1-1,CAISGTGPREAFF,TGTGCCATCAGTGGGACAGGCCCGAGGGAAGCTTTCTTT
few,-,TRBV29-1,TRBJ1-5,CSVGGAPGNQPQHF,TGCAGCGTTGGTGGGGCACCGGGCAATCAGCCCCAGCATTTT
-,-,TRBV7-2,TRBJ2-5,CASSLGGGGAETQYF,TGTGCCAGCAGCCTTGGAGGCGGCGGGGCGGAGACCCAGTACTTC
few,TRBD2,TRBV20-1,TRBJ2-5,CSSSLAGGRGETQYF,TGCAGTTCTTCCCTAGCGGGAGGGCGAGGAGAGACCCAGTACTTC
-,TRBD1,TRBV7-2,TRBJ2-7,CASSLKGQGIVEQYF,TGTGCCAGCAGCTTAAAGGGACAGGGGATCGTGGAGCAGTACTTC
-,TRBD2,TRBV6-2/TRBV6-3,TRBJ2-1,CASSSPGLAGGSSYNEQFF,TGTGCCAGCAGTTCTCCGGGACTAGCGGGAGGAAGCTCCTACAATGAGCAGTTCTTC
-,TRBD1,TRBV6-1,TRBJ2-7,CASSKGGQGAWQYF,TGTGCCAGCAGTAAGGGCGGACAGGGGGCGTGGCAGTACTTC
-,-,TRBV12-3/TRBV12-4,TRBJ1-5,CASSSKVQPQHF,TGTGCCAGCAGTTCCAAGGTCCAGCCCCAGCATTTT
-,-,TRBV29-1,TRBJ2-7,CSVETAPGYEQYF,TGCAGCGTTGAAACTGCACCCGGCTACGAGCAGTACTTC
few,-,TRBV29-1,TRBJ2-5,CSVDTVPGRPGETQYF,TGCAGCGTTGATACGGTACCGGGGCGACCAGGCGAGACCCAGTACTTC
few,-,TRBV12-3/TRBV12-4,TRBJ2-7,CASNLPGAIHEQYF,TGTGCCAGCAACCTCCCGGGAGCCATCCACGAGCAGTACTTC
-,-,TRBV7-2,TRBJ2-2,CASSADYTGELFF,TGTGCCAGCAGCGCGGACTACACCGGGGAGCTGTTTTTT
few,-,TRBV25-1,TRBJ2-7,CASSAPDIPYEQYF,TGTGCCAGCAGTGCCCCTGACATTCCCTACGAGCAGTACTTC
-,-,TRBV12-3/TRBV12-4,TRBJ1-4,CASSPRYNEKLFF,TGTGCCAGCAGTCCCCGGTATAATGAAAAACTGTTTTTT
few,-,TRBV6-5,TRBJ2-3,CASSYVQPSTDTQYF,TGTGCCAGCAGTTACGTGCAGCCTAGCACAGATACGCAGTATTTT
-,-,TRBV4-3,TRBJ1-1,CASSQGAVNTEAFF,TGCGCCAGCAGCCAAGGGGCAGTGAACACTGAAGCTTTCTTT
-,-,TRBV10-3,TRBJ2-1,CATNGGYNEQFF,TGTGCCACCAACGGGGGCTACAATGAGCAGTTCTTC
few,TRBD2,TRBV20-1,TRBJ2-1,CSASKLAGGSYNEQFF,TGCAGTGCTAGTAAGTTAGCGGGCGGCTCCTACAATGAGCAGTTCTTC
few,TRBD2,TRBV9,TRBJ2-1,CASSVGLAGALSSYNEQFF,TGTGCCAGCAGCGTAGGGCTAGCGGGAGCCCTAAGCTCCTACAATGAGCAGTTCTTC
-,-,TRBV25-1,TRBJ1-1,CASSVYPDTEAFF,TGTGCCAGCAGTGTTTATCCAGACACTGAAGCTTTCTTT
few,-,TRBV25-1,TRBJ1-2,CASFLGREGYTF,TGTGCCAGCTTTCTCGGGCGAGAGGGCTACACCTTC
-,-,TRBV20-1,TRBJ2-1,CSARHRLSNEQFF,TGCAGTGCTAGGCACCGCTTATCGAATGAGCAGTTCTTC
-,TRBD2,TRBV5-1,TRBJ2-3,CASGSGRAPDTQYF,TGCGCCAGCGGGAGCGGGAGGGCCCCCGATACGCAGTATTTT
-,-,TRBV7-8,TRBJ1-6,CASSLEGREDSPLHF,TGTGCCAGCAGCTTAGAGGGCAGGGAAGATTCACCCCTCCACTTT
few,-,TRBV30,TRBJ1-6,CAWSRRDRSPLHF,TGTGCCTGGAGTAGGAGGGATCGGTCACCCCTCCACTTT
-,-,TRBV7-9,TRBJ1-4,CASSSGAEKLFF,TGTGCCAGCAGCTCAGGGGCAGAAAAACTGTTTTTT
few,-,TRBV29-1,TRBJ1-1,CSTGWNTEAFF,TGCAGCACAGGGTGGAACACTGAAGCTTTCTTT
few,TRBD2,TRBV20-1,TRBJ2-5,CSASSLRERVETQYF,TGCAGTGCTAGCTCCCTGCGGGAGAGGGTAGAGACCCAGTACTTC
few,-,TRBV21-1,TRBJ1-5,CASSKGGTELYQPQHF,TGTGCCAGCAGCAAAGGAGGGACAGAACTGTATCAGCCCCAGCATTTT
-,-,TRBV12-3/TRBV12-4,TRBJ1-1,CASRMTAEAFF,TGTGCCAGCAGGATGACAGCTGAAGCTTTCTTT
-,-,TRBV7-9,TRBJ1-2,CASSLGDGTHGYTF,TGTGCCAGCAGCTTAGGTGATGGGACCCATGGCTACACCTTC
-,TRBD1,TRBV12-3/TRBV12-4,TRBJ2-6,CASSSTGAGANVLTF,TGTGCCAGCAGTTCAACAGGGGCCGGGGCCAACGTCCTGACTTTC
-,TRBD2,TRBV12-3/TRBV12-4,TRBJ2-2,CASRESGRGRTGELFF,TGTGCCAGCAGAGAGAGCGGGAGAGGGAGGACCGGGGAGCTGTTTTTT